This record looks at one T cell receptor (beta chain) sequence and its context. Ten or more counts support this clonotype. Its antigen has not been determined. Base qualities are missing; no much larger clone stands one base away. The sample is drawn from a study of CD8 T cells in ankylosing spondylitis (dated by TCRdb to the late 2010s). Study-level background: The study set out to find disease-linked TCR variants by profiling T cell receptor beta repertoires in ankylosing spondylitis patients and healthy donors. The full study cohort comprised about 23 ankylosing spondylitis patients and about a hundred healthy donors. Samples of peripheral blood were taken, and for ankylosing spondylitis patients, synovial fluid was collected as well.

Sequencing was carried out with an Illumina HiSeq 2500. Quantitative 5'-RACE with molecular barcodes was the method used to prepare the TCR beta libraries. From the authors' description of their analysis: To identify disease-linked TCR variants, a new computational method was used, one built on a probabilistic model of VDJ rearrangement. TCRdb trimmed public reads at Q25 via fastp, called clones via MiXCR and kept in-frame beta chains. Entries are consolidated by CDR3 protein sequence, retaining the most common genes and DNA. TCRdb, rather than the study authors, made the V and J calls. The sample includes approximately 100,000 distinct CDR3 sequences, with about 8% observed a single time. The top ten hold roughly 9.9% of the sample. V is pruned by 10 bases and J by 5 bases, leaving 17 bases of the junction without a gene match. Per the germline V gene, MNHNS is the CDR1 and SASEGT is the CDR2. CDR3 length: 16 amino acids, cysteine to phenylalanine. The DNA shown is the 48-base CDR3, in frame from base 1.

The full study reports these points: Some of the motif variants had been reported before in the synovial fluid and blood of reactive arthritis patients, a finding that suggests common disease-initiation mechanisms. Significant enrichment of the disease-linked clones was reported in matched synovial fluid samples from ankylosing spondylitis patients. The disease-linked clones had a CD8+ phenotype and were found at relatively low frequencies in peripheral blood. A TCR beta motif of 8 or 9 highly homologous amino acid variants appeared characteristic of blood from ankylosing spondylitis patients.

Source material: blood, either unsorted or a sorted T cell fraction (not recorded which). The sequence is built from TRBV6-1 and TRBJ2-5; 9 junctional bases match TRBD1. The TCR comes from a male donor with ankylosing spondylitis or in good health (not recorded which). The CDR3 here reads CATSPWGQGFSETQYF. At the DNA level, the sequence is TGTGCCACATCACCCTGGGGACAGGGTTTCTCGGAGACCCAGTACTTC.